The T cell receptor (beta chain) described here comes from a study of T cell repertoires in cytomegalovirus infection. Findings of the study overall: Using cumulative public TCR beta family frequency, the authors identified those who carried CMV together with the relevant HLA.

The CDR3 loop spans 17 amino acids. Germline CDR1 SGHTA, CDR2 FQGTGA. V dropped 1 base and J dropped 11; count of bases not matched to a gene: 18. MiXCR, run by TCRdb on the reads, gives a single entry per CDR3 protein. The table records approximately 500,000 distinct CDR3 sequences, about 30% of them present only once. As concerns this clonotype: Its antigen is not known.

The sequence was obtained from a human donor in good health (CMV status not recorded). Some clones in this sample may be carry-over from other donors' samples. J is TRBJ2-3 and V is TRBV7-3; 7 bases line up with TRBD2. The specimen sequenced was PBMCs. This CDR3 reads CASSLNGLAELPMGQYF. CDR3 sequence (DNA): TGTGCCAGCAGCTTAAATGGGCTAGCGGAATTACCGATGGGGCAGTATTTT. Full variable domain (rest looked up from reference TRBV7-3 and TRBJ2-3): GAGVSQTPSNKVTEKGKYVELRCDPISGHTALYWYRQSLGQGPEFLIYFQGTGAADDSGLPNDRFFAVRPEGSVSTLKIQRTERGDSAVYLCASSLNGLAELPMGQYFGPGTRLTVL.